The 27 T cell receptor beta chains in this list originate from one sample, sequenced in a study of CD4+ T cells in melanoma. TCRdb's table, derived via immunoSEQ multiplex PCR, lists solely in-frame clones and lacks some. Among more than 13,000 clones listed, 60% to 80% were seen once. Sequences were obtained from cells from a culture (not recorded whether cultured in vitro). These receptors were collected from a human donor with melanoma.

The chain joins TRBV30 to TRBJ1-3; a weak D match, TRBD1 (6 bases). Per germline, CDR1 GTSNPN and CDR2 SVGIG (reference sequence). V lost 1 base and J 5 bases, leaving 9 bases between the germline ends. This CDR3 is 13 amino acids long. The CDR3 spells CAWSGTARNTIYF. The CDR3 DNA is TGTGCCTGGAGTGGGACAGCGCGAAACACCATATATTTT.

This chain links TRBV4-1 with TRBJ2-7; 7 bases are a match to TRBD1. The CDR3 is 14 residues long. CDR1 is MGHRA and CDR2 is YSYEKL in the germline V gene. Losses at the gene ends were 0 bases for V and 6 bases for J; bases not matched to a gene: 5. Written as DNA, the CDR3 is TGCGCCAGCAGCCAAGACTACAGGGGCGGCGAGCAGTACTTC. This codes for CASSQDYRGGEQYF.

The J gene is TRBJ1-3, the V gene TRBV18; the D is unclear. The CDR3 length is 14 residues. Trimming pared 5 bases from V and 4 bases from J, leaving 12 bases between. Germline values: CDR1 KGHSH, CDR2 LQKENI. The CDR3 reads CASSNGGRGNTIYF. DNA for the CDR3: TGTGCCAGCTCAAACGGAGGGAGAGGAAACACCATATATTTT.

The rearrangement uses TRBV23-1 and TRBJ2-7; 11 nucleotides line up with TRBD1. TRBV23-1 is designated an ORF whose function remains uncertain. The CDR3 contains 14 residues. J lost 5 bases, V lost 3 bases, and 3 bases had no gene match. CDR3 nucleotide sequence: TGCGCCAGCAGTCAGGGACAGGGGGATCACGAGCAGTACTTC. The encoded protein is CASSQGQGDHEQYF.

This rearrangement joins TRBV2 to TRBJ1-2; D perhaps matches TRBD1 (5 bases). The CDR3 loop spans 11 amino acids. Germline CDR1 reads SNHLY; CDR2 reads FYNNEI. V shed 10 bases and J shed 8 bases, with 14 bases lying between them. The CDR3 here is CATRRDGGYTF. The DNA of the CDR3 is TGTGCCACCAGGCGGGACGGCGGCTACACCTTC.

CDR3 protein: CASSLLYGTGELFF. CDR3 DNA sequence: TGTGCCAGCAGCTTGCTCTACGGAACCGGGGAGCTGTTTTTT. V and J are TRBV5-5 and TRBJ2-2; D is unresolved. CDR1 and CDR2 from the germline V gene are SGHKS and YYEKEE (reference sequence). Trimming removed 1 base at V and 5 bases at J, with 9 bases between. This CDR3 has 14 residues.

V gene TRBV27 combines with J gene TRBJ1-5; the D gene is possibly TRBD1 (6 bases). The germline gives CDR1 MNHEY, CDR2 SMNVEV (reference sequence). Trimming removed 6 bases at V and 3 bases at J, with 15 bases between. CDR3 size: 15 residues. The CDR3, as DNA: TGTGCCAGCAGACCACAGGGACGAAACAATCAGCCCCAGCATTTT. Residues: CASRPQGRNNQPQHF.

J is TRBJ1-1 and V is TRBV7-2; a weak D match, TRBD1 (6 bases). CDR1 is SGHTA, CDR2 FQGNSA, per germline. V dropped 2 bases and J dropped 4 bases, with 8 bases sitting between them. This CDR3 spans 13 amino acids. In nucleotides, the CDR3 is TGTGCCAGCAGCTTAAGGGGGTCCACTGAAGCTTTCTTT. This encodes CASSLRGSTEAFF. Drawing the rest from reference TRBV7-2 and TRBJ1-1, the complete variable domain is GAGVSQSPSNKVTEKGKDVELRCDPISGHTALYWYRQSLGQGLEFLIYFQGNSAPDKSGLPSDRFSAERTGGSVSTLTIQRTQQEDSAVYLCASSLRGSTEAFFGQGTRLTVV.

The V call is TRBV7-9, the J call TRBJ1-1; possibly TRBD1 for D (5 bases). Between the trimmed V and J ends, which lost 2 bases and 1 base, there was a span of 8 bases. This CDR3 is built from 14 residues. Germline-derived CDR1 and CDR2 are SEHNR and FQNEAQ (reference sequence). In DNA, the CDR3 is TGTGCCAGCAGCTTATTCGGGACGAACACTGAAGCTTTCTTT. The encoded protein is CASSLFGTNTEAFF.

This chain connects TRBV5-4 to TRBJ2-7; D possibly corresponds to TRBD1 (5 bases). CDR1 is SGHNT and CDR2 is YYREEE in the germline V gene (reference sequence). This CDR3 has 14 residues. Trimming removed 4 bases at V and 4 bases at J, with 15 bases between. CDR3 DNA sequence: TGTGCCAGCAGCCACCCAGGGTTGCCTTACGAGCAGTACTTC. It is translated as CASSHPGLPYEQYF.

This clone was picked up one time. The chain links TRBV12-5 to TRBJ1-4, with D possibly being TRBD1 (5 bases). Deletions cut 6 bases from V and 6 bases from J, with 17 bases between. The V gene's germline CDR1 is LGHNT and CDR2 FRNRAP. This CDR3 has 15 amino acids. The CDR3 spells CASGIRRGTDEKLFF. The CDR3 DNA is TGTGCTAGTGGCATCAGGAGGGGTACCGATGAAAAACTGTTTTTT.

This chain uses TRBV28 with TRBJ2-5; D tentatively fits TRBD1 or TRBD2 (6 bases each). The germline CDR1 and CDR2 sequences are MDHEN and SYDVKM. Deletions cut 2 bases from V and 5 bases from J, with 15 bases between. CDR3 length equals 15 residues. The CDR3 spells CASSLRGDVGETQYF. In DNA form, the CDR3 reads TGTGCCAGCAGTTTAAGGGGGGACGTTGGGGAGACCCAGTACTTC.

The CDR3 region has the DNA TGCGCCAGCAACGCGGGTACGGGGGAGGGGGATACGCAGTATTTT. Translated, it gives CASNAGTGEGDTQYF. This rearrangement joins TRBV10-2 to TRBJ2-3; TRBD2 agrees at 7 bases. The CDR3 length is 15 residues. J gave up 6 bases and V 7 bases, and 13 bases lay outside the gene matches. Per germline, CDR1 WSHSY and CDR2 SAAADI.

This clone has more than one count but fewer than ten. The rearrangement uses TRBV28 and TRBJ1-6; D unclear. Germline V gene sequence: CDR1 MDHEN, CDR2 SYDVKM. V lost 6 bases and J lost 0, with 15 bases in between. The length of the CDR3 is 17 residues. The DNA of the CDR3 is TGTGCCAGCAGGTCGGACGGAGCCCTCTCCTATAATTCACCCCTCCACTTT. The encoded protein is CASRSDGALSYNSPLHF.

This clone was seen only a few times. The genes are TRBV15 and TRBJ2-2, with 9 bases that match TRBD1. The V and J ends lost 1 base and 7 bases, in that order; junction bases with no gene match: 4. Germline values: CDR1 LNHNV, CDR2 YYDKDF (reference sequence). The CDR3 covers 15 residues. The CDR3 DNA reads TGTGCCACCAGCAGAGCACAGGGGGCCGGCGGGGAGCTGTTTTTT. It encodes CATSRAQGAGGELFF.

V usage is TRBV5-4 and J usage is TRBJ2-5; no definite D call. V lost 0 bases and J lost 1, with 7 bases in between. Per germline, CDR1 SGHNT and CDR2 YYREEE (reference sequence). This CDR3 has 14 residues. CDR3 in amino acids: CASSLAITQETQYF. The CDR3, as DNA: TGTGCCAGCAGCTTGGCCATAACCCAAGAGACCCAGTACTTC. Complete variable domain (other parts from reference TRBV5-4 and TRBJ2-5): ETGVTQSPTHLIKTRGQQVTLRCSSQSGHNTVSWYQQALGQGPQFIFQYYREEENGRGNFPPRFSGLQFPNYSSELNVNALELDDSALYLCASSLAITQETQYFGPGTRLLVL.

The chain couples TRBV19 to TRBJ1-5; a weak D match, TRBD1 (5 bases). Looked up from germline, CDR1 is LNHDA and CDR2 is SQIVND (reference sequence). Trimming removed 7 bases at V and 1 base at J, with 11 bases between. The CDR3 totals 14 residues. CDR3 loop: CASTPGLSNQPQHF. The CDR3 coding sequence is TGTGCCAGTACCCCAGGGTTGAGCAATCAGCCCCAGCATTTT.

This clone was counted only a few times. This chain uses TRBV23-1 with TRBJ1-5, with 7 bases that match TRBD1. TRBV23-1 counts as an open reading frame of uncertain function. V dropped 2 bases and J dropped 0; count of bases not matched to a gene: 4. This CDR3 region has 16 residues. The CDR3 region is CASSQTAGGSNQPQHF. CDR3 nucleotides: TGCGCCAGCAGTCAAACGGCAGGGGGTAGCAATCAGCCCCAGCATTTT.

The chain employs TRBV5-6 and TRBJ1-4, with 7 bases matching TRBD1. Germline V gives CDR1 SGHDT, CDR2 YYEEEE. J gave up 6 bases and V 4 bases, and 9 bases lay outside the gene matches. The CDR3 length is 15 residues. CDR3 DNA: TGTGCCAGCAGCCTAATCGGGACAGAATATGAAAAACTGTTTTTT. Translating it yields CASSLIGTEYEKLFF.

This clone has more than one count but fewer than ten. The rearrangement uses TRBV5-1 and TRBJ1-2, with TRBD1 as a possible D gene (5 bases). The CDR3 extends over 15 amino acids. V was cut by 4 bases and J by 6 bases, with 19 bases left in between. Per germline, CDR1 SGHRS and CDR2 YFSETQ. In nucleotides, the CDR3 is TGCGCCAGCAGCCCGGGTGACAGTGGGTGGAATGGCTACACCTTC. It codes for CASSPGDSGWNGYTF.

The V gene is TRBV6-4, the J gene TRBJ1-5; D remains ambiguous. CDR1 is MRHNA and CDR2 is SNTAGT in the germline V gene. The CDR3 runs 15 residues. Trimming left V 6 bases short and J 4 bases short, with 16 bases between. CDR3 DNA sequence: TGTGCCAGCAGCCCTCGGGAGGGCGGTAATCAGCCCCAGCATTTT. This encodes CASSPREGGNQPQHF.

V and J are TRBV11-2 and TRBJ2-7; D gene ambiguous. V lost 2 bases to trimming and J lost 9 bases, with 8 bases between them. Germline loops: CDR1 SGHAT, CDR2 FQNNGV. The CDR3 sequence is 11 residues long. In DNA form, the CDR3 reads TGTGCCAGCAGCTTATATTCCGTGCAGTACTTC. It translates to CASSLYSVQYF.

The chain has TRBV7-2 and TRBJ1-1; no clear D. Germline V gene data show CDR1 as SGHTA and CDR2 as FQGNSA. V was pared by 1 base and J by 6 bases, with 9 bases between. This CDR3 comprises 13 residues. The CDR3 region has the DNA TGTGCCAGCAGCTTAGGTCGGCCGGCTGAAGCTTTCTTT. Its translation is CASSLGRPAEAFF. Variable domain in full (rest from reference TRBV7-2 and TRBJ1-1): GAGVSQSPSNKVTEKGKDVELRCDPISGHTALYWYRQSLGQGLEFLIYFQGNSAPDKSGLPSDRFSAERTGGSVSTLTIQRTQQEDSAVYLCASSLGRPAEAFFGQGTRLTVV.

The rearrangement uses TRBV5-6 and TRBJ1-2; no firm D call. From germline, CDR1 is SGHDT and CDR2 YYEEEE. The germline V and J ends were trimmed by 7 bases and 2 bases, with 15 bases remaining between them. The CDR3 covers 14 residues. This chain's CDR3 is CASRPIVSNYGYTF. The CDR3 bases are TGTGCCAGCCGGCCGATAGTTTCGAACTATGGCTACACCTTC.

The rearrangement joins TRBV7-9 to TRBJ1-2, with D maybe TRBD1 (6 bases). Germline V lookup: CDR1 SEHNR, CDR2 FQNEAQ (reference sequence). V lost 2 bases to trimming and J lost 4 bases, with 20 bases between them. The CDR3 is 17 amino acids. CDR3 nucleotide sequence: TGTGCCAGCAGCTTACTCCTTGGGTCAGGGGATGTCTATGGCTACACCTTC. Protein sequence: CASSLLLGSGDVYGYTF.

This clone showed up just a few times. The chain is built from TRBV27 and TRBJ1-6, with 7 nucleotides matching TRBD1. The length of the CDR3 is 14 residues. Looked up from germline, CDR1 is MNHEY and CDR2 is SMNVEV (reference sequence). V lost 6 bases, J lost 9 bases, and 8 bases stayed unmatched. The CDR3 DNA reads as TGTGCCAGCAGCCGGACAGGCCCCGTTTCACCCCTCCACTTT. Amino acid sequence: CASSRTGPVSPLHF.

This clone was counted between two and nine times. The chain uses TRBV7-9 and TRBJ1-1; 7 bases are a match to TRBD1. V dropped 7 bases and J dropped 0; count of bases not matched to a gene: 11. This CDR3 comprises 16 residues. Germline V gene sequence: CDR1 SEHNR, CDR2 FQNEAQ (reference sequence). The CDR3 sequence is CASTLRTGGMNTEAFF. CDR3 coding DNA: TGTGCCAGCACCCTCCGGACAGGTGGTATGAACACTGAAGCTTTCTTT. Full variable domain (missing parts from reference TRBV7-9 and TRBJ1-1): DTGVSQNPRHKITKRGQNVTFRCDPISEHNRLYWYRQTLGQGPEFLTYFQNEAQLEKSRLLSDRFSAERPKGSFSTLEIQRTEQGDSAMYLCASTLRTGGMNTEAFFGQGTRLTVV.